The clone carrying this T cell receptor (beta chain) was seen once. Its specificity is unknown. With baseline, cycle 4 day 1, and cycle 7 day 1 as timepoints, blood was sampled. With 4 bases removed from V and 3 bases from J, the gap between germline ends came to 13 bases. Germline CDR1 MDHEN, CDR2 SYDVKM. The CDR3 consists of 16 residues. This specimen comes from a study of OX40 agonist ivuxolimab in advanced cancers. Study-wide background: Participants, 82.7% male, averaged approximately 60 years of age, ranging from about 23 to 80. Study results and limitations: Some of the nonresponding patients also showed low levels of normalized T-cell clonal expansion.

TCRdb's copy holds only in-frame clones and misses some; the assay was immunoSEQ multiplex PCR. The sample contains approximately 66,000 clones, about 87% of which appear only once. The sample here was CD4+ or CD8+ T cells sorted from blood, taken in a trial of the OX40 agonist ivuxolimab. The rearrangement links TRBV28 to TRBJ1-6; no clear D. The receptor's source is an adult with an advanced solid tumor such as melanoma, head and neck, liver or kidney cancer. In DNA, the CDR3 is TGTGCCAGCAGTTCCGCGGTCCAAAACTATAATTCACCCCTCCACTTT. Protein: CASSSAVQNYNSPLHF.